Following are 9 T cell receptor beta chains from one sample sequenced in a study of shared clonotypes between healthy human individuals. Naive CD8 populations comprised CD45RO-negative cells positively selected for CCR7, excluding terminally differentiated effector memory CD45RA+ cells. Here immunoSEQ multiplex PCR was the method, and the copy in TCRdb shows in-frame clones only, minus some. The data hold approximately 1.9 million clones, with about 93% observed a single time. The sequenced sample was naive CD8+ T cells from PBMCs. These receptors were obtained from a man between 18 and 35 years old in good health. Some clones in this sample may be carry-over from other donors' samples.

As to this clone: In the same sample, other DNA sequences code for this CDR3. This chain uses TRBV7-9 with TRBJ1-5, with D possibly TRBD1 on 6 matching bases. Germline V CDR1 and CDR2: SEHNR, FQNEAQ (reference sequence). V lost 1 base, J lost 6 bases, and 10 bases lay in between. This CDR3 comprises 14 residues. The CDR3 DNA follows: TGTGCCAGCAGCTTAGGGGGGGGCCCTCAGCCCCAGCATTTT. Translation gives CASSLGGGPQPQHF.

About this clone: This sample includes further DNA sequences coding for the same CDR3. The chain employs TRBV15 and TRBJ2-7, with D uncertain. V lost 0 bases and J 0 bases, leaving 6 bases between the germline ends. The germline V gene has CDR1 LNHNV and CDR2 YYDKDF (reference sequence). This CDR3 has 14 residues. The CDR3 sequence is CATSREGFSYEQYF. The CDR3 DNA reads TGTGCCACCAGCAGAGAGGGTTTCTCCTACGAGCAGTACTTC.

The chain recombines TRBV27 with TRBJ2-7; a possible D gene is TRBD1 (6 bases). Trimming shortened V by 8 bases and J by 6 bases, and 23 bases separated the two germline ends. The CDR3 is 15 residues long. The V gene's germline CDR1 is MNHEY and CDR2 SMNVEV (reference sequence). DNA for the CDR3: TGTGCCAGCCGGCCCACACGTGGTACAGGGACCGAGCAGTACTTC. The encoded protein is CASRPTRGTGTEQYF.

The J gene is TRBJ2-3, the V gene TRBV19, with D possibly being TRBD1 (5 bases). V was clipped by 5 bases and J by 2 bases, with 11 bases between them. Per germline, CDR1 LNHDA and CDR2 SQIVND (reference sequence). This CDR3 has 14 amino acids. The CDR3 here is CASSAGLITDTQYF. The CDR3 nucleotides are TGTGCCAGTAGTGCAGGGTTAATCACAGATACGCAGTATTTT.

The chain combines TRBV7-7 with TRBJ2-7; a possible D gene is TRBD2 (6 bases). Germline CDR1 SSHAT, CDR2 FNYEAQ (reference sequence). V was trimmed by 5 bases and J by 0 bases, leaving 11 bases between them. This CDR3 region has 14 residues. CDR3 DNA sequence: TGTGCCAGCAGCCTTCACGGGGGCTCCTACGAGCAGTACTTC. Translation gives CASSLHGGSYEQYF.

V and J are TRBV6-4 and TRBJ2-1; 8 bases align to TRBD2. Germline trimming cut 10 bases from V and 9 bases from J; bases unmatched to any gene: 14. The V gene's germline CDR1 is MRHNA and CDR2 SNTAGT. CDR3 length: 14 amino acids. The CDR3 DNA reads TGTGCCACCGGGACTAGTGGGGGGTTGGCTGAGCAGTTCTTC. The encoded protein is CATGTSGGLAEQFF.

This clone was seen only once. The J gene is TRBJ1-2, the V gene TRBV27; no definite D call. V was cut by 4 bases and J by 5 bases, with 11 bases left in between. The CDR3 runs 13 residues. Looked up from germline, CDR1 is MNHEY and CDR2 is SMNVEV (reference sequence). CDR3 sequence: CASSYGPLYGYTF. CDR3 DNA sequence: TGTGCCAGCAGTTACGGACCGTTGTATGGCTACACCTTC.

The CDR3 protein is CASSPAQRVNEQFF. CDR3 DNA: TGTGCCAGCAGCCCGGCACAGAGAGTCAATGAGCAGTTCTTC. This rearrangement joins TRBV11-1 to TRBJ2-1; D gene ambiguous. The CDR3 covers 14 residues. Germline-derived CDR1 and CDR2 are SGHAT and FQDESV (reference sequence). Trimming pared 5 bases from V and 6 bases from J, leaving 14 bases between.

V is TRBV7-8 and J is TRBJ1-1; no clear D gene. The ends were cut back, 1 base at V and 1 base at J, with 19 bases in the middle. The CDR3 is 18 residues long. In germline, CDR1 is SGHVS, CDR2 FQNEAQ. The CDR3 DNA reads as TGTGCCAGCAGCTTAGAGCATATAACAGAATGGCCGAACACTGAAGCTTTCTTT. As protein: CASSLEHITEWPNTEAFF.